This entry lists 31 T cell receptor beta chains sequenced from one sample in a study of T-cell reconstitution after alpha-beta-depleted transplantation in children. It was with unique molecular identifiers that the TCRbeta library was prepared. TCRdb processed the PCR reads anew with MiXCR; each CDR3 protein has one entry. There are roughly 100,000 distinct CDR3 sequences in the sample; approximately 8.4% occur only once, and just under 7% lies in the top ten. The starting material was PBMCs from the stem cell graft donor, obtained from the stem cell graft. These TCRs come from a human donor who donated a stem cell graft to a child with congenital amegakaryocytic thrombocytopenia.

A few counts support this clonotype. The gene calls are TRBV5-1 and TRBJ1-4, with D perhaps TRBD1 (6 bases). The V gene's germline CDR1 is SGHRS and CDR2 YFSETQ. Trimming removed 1 base at V and 3 bases at J, with 10 bases between. This CDR3 has 15 residues. The DNA for the CDR3 is TGCGCCAGCAGCTTGCACGGACAGCCTAATGAAAAACTGTTTTTT. Translated: CASSLHGQPNEKLFF.

The chain combines TRBV7-2 with TRBJ2-5; TRBD2 matches at 10 bases. The CDR3 is made up of 14 amino acids. The germline V gene has CDR1 SGHTA and CDR2 FQGNSA. J lost 5 bases, V lost 5 bases, and 5 bases had no gene match. This CDR3 reads CASSAGLAAETQYF. Here the CDR3 DNA reads TGTGCCAGCAGCGCTGGACTAGCGGCCGAGACCCAGTACTTC. Filled out from reference TRBV7-2 and TRBJ2-5, the complete variable domain reads GAGVSQSPSNKVTEKGKDVELRCDPISGHTALYWYRQSLGQGLEFLIYFQGNSAPDKSGLPSDRFSAERTGGSVSTLTIQRTQQEDSAVYLCASSAGLAAETQYFGPGTRLLVL.

V and J are TRBV7-2 and TRBJ1-1; D is uncertain. CDR3 size: 15 residues. CDR1 is SGHTA, CDR2 FQGNSA, per germline. V lost 5 bases, J lost 0 bases, and 13 bases lay in between. The CDR3 is CASSAASNMNTEAFF. In nucleotides, the CDR3 is TGTGCCAGCAGCGCGGCATCCAACATGAACACTGAAGCTTTCTTT. The variable domain in full, with the rest retrieved from reference TRBV7-2 and TRBJ1-1, is GAGVSQSPSNKVTEKGKDVELRCDPISGHTALYWYRQSLGQGLEFLIYFQGNSAPDKSGLPSDRFSAERTGGSVSTLTIQRTQQEDSAVYLCASSAASNMNTEAFFGQGTRLTVV.

The V and J genes are TRBV28 and TRBJ2-5; 8 positions match TRBD2. This CDR3 is 15 amino acids long. Germline values: CDR1 MDHEN, CDR2 SYDVKM. The V and J ends lost 9 bases and 4 bases, in that order; junction bases with no gene match: 13. CDR3 in DNA: TGTGCCAGGGGCCCCGGGACTAGTGGGTTAGAGACCCAGTACTTC. Translation: CARGPGTSGLETQYF.

This clonotype was recorded many times. The rearrangement links TRBV28 to TRBJ1-4; D not certain. This CDR3 has 11 residues. V lost 5 bases, J lost 4 bases, and 2 bases lay in between. Germline CDR1 MDHEN, CDR2 SYDVKM. CDR3 DNA sequence: TGTGCCAGCAGTCGTAATGAAAAACTGTTTTTT. This encodes CASSRNEKLFF.

This chain joins TRBV4-3 and TRBJ2-7; TRBD2 matches at 9 bases. CDR1 is LGHNA, CDR2 YSLEER, per germline. The CDR3 is 15 residues long. The J segment lost 7 bases and the V segment lost 0 bases, leaving 7 bases of the junction unmatched. The CDR3 sequence is CASSQDPVLAGEQYF. The CDR3 bases are TGCGCCAGCAGCCAAGATCCCGTTCTAGCGGGAGAGCAGTACTTC.

This clonotype was counted many times. V usage is TRBV28 and J usage is TRBJ1-6; D uncertain. This CDR3 region has 15 residues. V was clipped by 8 bases and J by 3 bases, with 14 bases between them. Germline CDR1 is MDHEN and CDR2 is SYDVKM. The CDR3 sequence: CASAPPGIYNSPLHF. Written as DNA, the CDR3 is TGTGCCAGCGCCCCTCCGGGTATCTATAATTCACCCCTCCACTTT.

This clonotype was observed many times. The V and J genes are TRBV2 and TRBJ1-6; a weak D match, TRBD1 (6 bases). The CDR3 is 14 residues long. V was pared by 5 bases and J by 7 bases, with 12 bases between. Germline V CDR1 and CDR2: SNHLY, FYNNEI. This CDR3 reads CASSFDRMNSPLHF. CDR3 in DNA: TGTGCCAGCAGTTTTGACAGGATGAATTCACCCCTCCACTTT.

In the case of this clonotype: A much larger clone lies one base from this, so it may be a read error. This sequence joins TRBV20-1 and TRBJ1-1; no firm D call. The V gene's germline CDR1 is DFQATT and CDR2 SNEGSKA (reference sequence). The CDR3 contains 14 residues. Here the CDR3 DNA reads TGCAGTGCCACAAATATTCCCATGAACGCTGAAGCTTTCTTT. This gives the protein CSATNIPMNAEAFF.

This clonotype appeared many times. The V gene is TRBV12-3 or TRBV12-4, the J gene TRBJ1-5; D uncertain. V lost 6 bases to trimming and J lost 3 bases, with 9 bases between them. The length of the CDR3 is 13 residues. The CDR3 region is CASRQTANQPQHF. The CDR3 nucleotides are TGTGCCAGCAGGCAGACCGCCAATCAGCCCCAGCATTTT.

This clonotype has ten or more counts. This chain joins TRBV7-9 and TRBJ2-7; D gene uncertain. The germline V gene encodes CDR1 SEHNR and CDR2 FQNEAQ (reference sequence). V was pared by 5 bases and J by 0 bases, with 8 bases between. This CDR3 spans 13 amino acids. The CDR3 spells CASSRPSSYEQYF. CDR3 nucleotide sequence: TGTGCCAGCAGCCGGCCGAGCTCCTACGAGCAGTACTTC.

This clonotype was recorded at least ten times. The rearrangement uses TRBV29-1 and TRBJ2-6; D ambiguous. CDR1 is SQVTM and CDR2 is ANQGSEA in the germline V gene. This CDR3 region has 15 residues. V dropped 5 bases and J dropped 0 bases, with 11 bases sitting between them. The CDR3 protein is CSVSAGNSGANVLTF. The CDR3 nucleotides are TGCAGCGTTTCGGCAGGTAACTCTGGGGCCAACGTCCTGACTTTC.

This clonotype was picked up a small number of times. The J gene is TRBJ2-4, the V gene TRBV5-1, with D maybe TRBD2 (5 bases). Trimming stripped 4 bases from V and 5 bases from J, with 16 bases between. The CDR3 spans 15 residues. The germline CDR1 and CDR2 sequences are SGHRS and YFSETQ. The CDR3 DNA is TGCGCCAGCAGCACCTACGGCCGCGGGCAAAACATTCAGTACTTC. It is translated as CASSTYGRGQNIQYF.

This CDR3 is CASSLGPDRILYGYTF. The DNA for the CDR3 is TGTGCCAGCAGCTTAGGTCCGGACAGGATTTTATATGGCTACACCTTC. V usage is TRBV11-2 and J usage is TRBJ1-2, with TRBD1 matching 7 bases. From germline, CDR1 is SGHAT and CDR2 FQNNGV. This CDR3 comprises 16 residues. Trimming took 1 base from V and 5 from J; bases not matched to a gene: 10.

V and J are TRBV20-1 and TRBJ1-3; 10 nucleotides match TRBD1. Per germline, CDR1 DFQATT and CDR2 SNEGSKA (reference sequence). The CDR3 is made up of 18 amino acids. V lost 5 bases, J lost 2 bases, and 15 bases stayed unmatched. The CDR3 here is CSAQATGQGPATGNTIYF. The CDR3 nucleotides read TGCAGTGCTCAGGCTACGGGACAGGGGCCGGCAACTGGAAACACCATATATTTT.

This clonotype was seen ten or more times. The V call is TRBV7-2, the J call TRBJ2-1; D uncertain. V was shortened by 11 bases and J by 6 bases, with 17 bases between the two germline ends. CDR1 and CDR2 from the germline V gene are SGHTA and FQGNSA. The CDR3 contains 13 residues. The CDR3 sequence: CASGRPKGNEQFF. The CDR3 bases are TGTGCCTCTGGGCGGCCTAAGGGCAATGAGCAGTTCTTC. The full variable domain, with the rest looked up from reference TRBV7-2 and TRBJ2-1, is GAGVSQSPSNKVTEKGKDVELRCDPISGHTALYWYRQSLGQGLEFLIYFQGNSAPDKSGLPSDRFSAERTGGSVSTLTIQRTQQEDSAVYLCASGRPKGNEQFFGPGTRLTVL.

In its sample, this clonotype was seen once. A read error may explain this, as a much larger clone is one base away. This chain uses TRBV2 with TRBJ2-7, with TRBD1 matching 9 bases. The germline V gene has CDR1 SNHLY and CDR2 FYNNEI. The ends lost 5 bases at V and 5 bases at J; junction bases unmatched: 13. CDR3 length: 16 amino acids. CDR3 nucleotide sequence: TGTGCCAGCAGTTACGGGACAGGGCCGATGTCCCACGAGCAGTACTTC. It yields the protein CASSYGTGPMSHEQYF.

V and J are TRBV5-1 and TRBJ2-1; D ambiguous. CDR3 length equals 13 residues. Germline CDR1 SGHRS, CDR2 YFSETQ. V dropped 4 bases and J dropped 6 bases, with 11 bases sitting between them. Here the CDR3 DNA reads TGCGCCAGCAGCCATTGGCCAATCAATGAGCAGTTCTTC. Translation: CASSHWPINEQFF.

This clonotype appeared many times. The chain uses TRBV5-8 and TRBJ2-5; D unresolved. This CDR3 is built from 11 residues. CDR1 is SGHTS, CDR2 YDEGEE, per germline. V shed 4 bases and J shed 5 bases, with 6 bases lying between them. The CDR3 region is CASSLPETQYF. The CDR3 nucleotides read TGTGCCAGCAGCCTACCGGAGACCCAGTACTTC. The full variable domain, its missing parts supplied by reference TRBV5-8 and TRBJ2-5, is EAGVTQSPTHLIKTRGQQATLRCSPISGHTSVYWYQQALGLGLQFLLWYDEGEERNRGNFPPRFSGRQFPNYSSELNVNALELEDSALYLCASSLPETQYFGPGTRLLVL.

This clonotype appeared many times. This sequence joins TRBV12-3 or TRBV12-4 and TRBJ1-3; no reliable D call. The CDR3 sequence is 16 residues long. Trimming cost V 3 bases and J 0 bases, with 12 bases left between them. CDR3 residues: CASSFRRVNSGNTIYF. The CDR3 bases are TGTGCCAGCAGTTTCCGAAGGGTAAACTCTGGAAACACCATATATTTT.

This clonotype occurred many times. CDR3 sequence: CASSLKTSDGYTF. The DNA for the CDR3 is TGCGCCAGCAGCTTGAAGACCAGCGATGGCTACACCTTC. The V gene is TRBV5-1, the J gene TRBJ1-2; D unresolved. V was cut by 1 base and J by 6 bases, with 10 bases left in between. The CDR3 is made up of 13 amino acids. CDR1 is SGHRS, CDR2 YFSETQ, per germline.

Ten or more counts support this clonotype. The chain carries TRBV5-1 and TRBJ2-3; 10 bases are shared with TRBD2. Germline trimming cut 1 base from V and 6 bases from J; bases unmatched to any gene: 8. The CDR3 loop spans 16 amino acids. Germline V lookup: CDR1 SGHRS, CDR2 YFSETQ. Here the CDR3 reads CASSLRPSGGRDTQYF. CDR3 DNA sequence: TGCGCCAGCAGCTTGCGGCCTAGCGGGGGCCGTGATACGCAGTATTTT.

This clonotype was found a few times. The chain is built from TRBV5-5 and TRBJ2-1, with D unresolved. V was shortened by 4 bases and J by 4 bases, with 15 bases between the two germline ends. The CDR3 spans 15 residues. Germline CDR1 and CDR2: SGHKS and YYEKEE (reference sequence). The CDR3 DNA is TGTGCCAGCAGCCCCGTCAGGACGGCATACAATGAGCAGTTCTTC. It translates to CASSPVRTAYNEQFF.

The chain joins TRBV6-1 to TRBJ2-1; 10 nucleotides align to TRBD2. Germline-derived CDR1 and CDR2 are MNHNS and SASEGT. V dropped 4 bases and J dropped 9; count of bases not matched to a gene: 6. The CDR3 sequence is 14 residues long. CDR3 sequence (DNA): TGTGCCAGCAGTGCCCTAGCGGGGGCGGGTGAGCAGTTCTTC. It encodes CASSALAGAGEQFF.

This clonotype was found a few times. V gene TRBV10-3 combines with J gene TRBJ2-1; 8 nucleotides match TRBD2. V shed 0 bases and J 5 bases; nucleotides not matched to a gene: 9. Germline CDR1 is ENHRY and CDR2 is SYGVKD. This CDR3 contains 17 residues. The CDR3 reads CAISESQRTSWNNEQFF. DNA for the CDR3: TGTGCCATCAGTGAGTCCCAGAGGACTAGCTGGAACAATGAGCAGTTCTTC.

This clonotype showed up many times. The CDR3 does not end in the conserved phenylalanine or tryptophan, so this is likely a read error. This sequence joins TRBV9 and TRBJ2-3; the D call may be TRBD1 or TRBD2 (5 bases each). The CDR3 spans 16 residues. Trimming took 3 bases from V and 0 from J, leaving 14 bases between them. Germline V gene sequence: CDR1 SGDLS, CDR2 YYNGEE. The CDR3 region is CASSGTGTFSTDTQYS. The CDR3 bases are TGTGCCAGCAGCGGAACCGGGACGTTTAGCACAGATACGCAGTATTCT.

This clonotype was seen many times. This chain joins TRBV29-1 and TRBJ1-1; 8 nucleotides line up with TRBD1. J lost 0 bases, V lost 6 bases, and 3 bases had no gene match. In germline, CDR1 is SQVTM, CDR2 ANQGSEA. The CDR3 spans 13 residues. CDR3 sequence (DNA): TGCAGCGTCCTGGACAGGGTGAACACTGAAGCTTTCTTT. Translating gives CSVLDRVNTEAFF.

J is TRBJ2-1 and V is TRBV12-3 or TRBV12-4; perhaps TRBD2 as D (6 bases). This CDR3 region has 16 residues. Trimming shortened V by 3 bases and J by 4 bases, and 16 bases separated the two germline ends. The CDR3 protein is CASSFVPGLSYNEQFF. CDR3 DNA: TGTGCCAGCAGTTTTGTTCCAGGACTATCGTACAATGAGCAGTTCTTC.

The table lists this clonotype with many counts. The chain recombines TRBV10-3 with TRBJ2-7; D might be TRBD1 or TRBD2, each matching 5 bases. The CDR3 loop spans 14 amino acids. The germline V gene encodes CDR1 ENHRY and CDR2 SYGVKD. V lost 5 bases to trimming and J lost 0 bases, with 11 bases between them. This chain's CDR3 is CAISTGTSSYEQYF. Written as DNA, the CDR3 is TGTGCCATCAGTACCGGGACGAGCTCCTACGAGCAGTACTTC.

This clonotype was recorded many times. The CDR3 here is CASSTLAGGTYEQYF. For the CDR3, the DNA is TGCGCCAGCAGCACACTAGCGGGGGGTACCTACGAGCAGTACTTC. V and J are TRBV5-1 and TRBJ2-7, with 12 bases lining up with TRBD2. CDR3 size: 15 residues. After removal of 4 bases from V and 2 bases from J, the junction contained 4 bases not matched to a gene. Germline CDR1 reads SGHRS; CDR2 reads YFSETQ.

The table lists this clonotype with many counts. The V and J genes are TRBV6-2 or TRBV6-3 and TRBJ2-2, with 10 bases fitting TRBD2. Per germline, CDR1 MNHEY and CDR2 SVGEGT. Trimming removed 2 bases from V and 8 bases from J; junction bases left unmatched: 5. The CDR3 is 15 amino acids. The CDR3 sequence: CASSYQRGGQGELFF. DNA of the CDR3: TGTGCCAGCAGTTACCAGCGGGGGGGCCAAGGGGAGCTGTTTTTT.